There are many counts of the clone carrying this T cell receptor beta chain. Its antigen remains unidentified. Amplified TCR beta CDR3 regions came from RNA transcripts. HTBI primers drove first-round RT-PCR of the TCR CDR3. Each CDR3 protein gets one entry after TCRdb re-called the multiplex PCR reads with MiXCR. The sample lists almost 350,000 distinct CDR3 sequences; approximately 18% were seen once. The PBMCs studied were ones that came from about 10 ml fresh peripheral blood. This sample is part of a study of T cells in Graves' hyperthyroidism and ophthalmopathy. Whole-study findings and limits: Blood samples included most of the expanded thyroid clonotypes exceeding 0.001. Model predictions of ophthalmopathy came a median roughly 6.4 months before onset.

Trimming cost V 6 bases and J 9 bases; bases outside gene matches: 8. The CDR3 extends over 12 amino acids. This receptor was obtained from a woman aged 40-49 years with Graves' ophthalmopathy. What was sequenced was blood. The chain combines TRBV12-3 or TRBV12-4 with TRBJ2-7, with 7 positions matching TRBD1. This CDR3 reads CASSLTGPGQYF. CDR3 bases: TGTGCCAGCAGCCTGACAGGGCCTGGGCAGTACTTC.